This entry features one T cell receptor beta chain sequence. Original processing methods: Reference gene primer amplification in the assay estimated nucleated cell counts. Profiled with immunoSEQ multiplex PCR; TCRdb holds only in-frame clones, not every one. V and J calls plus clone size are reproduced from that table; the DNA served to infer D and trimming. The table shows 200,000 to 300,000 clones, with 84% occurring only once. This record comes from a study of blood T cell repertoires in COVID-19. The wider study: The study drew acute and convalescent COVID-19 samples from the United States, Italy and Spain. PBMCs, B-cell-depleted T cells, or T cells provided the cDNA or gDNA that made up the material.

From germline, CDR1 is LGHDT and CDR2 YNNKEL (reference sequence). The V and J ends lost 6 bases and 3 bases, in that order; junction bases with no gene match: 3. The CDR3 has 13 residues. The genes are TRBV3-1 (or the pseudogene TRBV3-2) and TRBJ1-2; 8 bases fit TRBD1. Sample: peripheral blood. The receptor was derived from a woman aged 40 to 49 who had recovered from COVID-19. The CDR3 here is CASSQQGDYGYTF. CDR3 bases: TGTGCCAGCAGTCAACAGGGGGACTATGGCTACACCTTC.